The 5 T cell receptor beta chains presented below share a single source sample, sequenced in a study of shared clonotypes between healthy human individuals. The protocol was immunoSEQ multiplex PCR, while the TCRdb copy is restricted to in-frame clones and leaves out a portion. The profile covers millions of clones, with more than 90% appearing a single time and roughly 0.15% taken by the ten largest. Sequenced sample: naive CD4+ T cells sorted from blood. Sample subset: CD45RA+ positively selected. The receptor set was obtained from a man younger than 35 in good health.

V usage is TRBV6-6 and J usage is TRBJ1-2, with D possibly being TRBD1 (6 bases). V lost 8 bases and J lost 7, with 14 bases in between. Per the germline V gene, CDR1 is MNHNY and CDR2 is SVGAGI (reference sequence). This CDR3 contains 12 residues. As DNA, the CDR3 is TGTGCCAGCCGCAATAAAGGGGGTGGCTACACCTTC. Its translation: CASRNKGGGYTF.

The chain recombines TRBV4-3 with TRBJ2-1; 8 positions match TRBD1. The J segment lost 3 bases and the V segment lost 0 bases, leaving 4 bases of the junction unmatched. Germline V gives CDR1 LGHNA, CDR2 YSLEER. The length of the CDR3 is 16 residues. CDR3 coding DNA: TGCGCCAGCAGCCAAGATACGGGACAGGTCTACAATGAGCAGTTCTTC. Its protein product is CASSQDTGQVYNEQFF.

The chain combines TRBV6-6 with TRBJ2-1, with TRBD1 matching over 7 bases. Germline CDR1 is MNHNY and CDR2 is SVGAGI (reference sequence). The J segment lost 8 bases and the V segment lost 4 bases, leaving 11 bases of the junction unmatched. This CDR3 comprises 15 residues. The CDR3 loop is CASSSPFNRGDEQFF. In DNA form, the CDR3 reads TGTGCCAGCAGTTCCCCTTTTAACAGGGGTGATGAGCAGTTCTTC.

The rearrangement uses TRBV25-1 and TRBJ2-2; D possibly corresponds to TRBD2 (6 bases). CDR1 is MGHDK and CDR2 is SYGVNS in the germline V gene. CDR3 length equals 16 residues. The V gene lost 6 bases and the J gene lost 1 base, with 15 bases spanning the gap. In nucleotides, the CDR3 is TGTGCCAGCAGCCTTAGCGGAGCTAGGAACACCGGGGAGCTGTTTTTT. It codes for CASSLSGARNTGELFF.

Of note for this clone: Other DNA sequences from this sample encode an identical CDR3 as well. The V call is TRBV5-6, the J call TRBJ2-7; D possibly matches TRBD1 or TRBD2 (7 bases each). Germline CDR1 SGHDT, CDR2 YYEEEE. This CDR3 region has 14 residues. V gave up 0 bases and J gave up 4 bases, with 11 bases separating them. The DNA of the CDR3 is TGTGCCAGCAGCTTGGGACAGGGAGGGTACGAGCAGTACTTC. It specifies CASSLGQGGYEQYF.